The 24 T cell receptor beta chains listed next were all sequenced from one sample in a study of spatial heterogeneity in lung cancer. MiXCR, run by TCRdb on the 5' RACE reads, gives a single entry per CDR3 protein. The data hold around 89,000 distinct CDR3 sequences, with roughly 12% observed a single time. This sample's time point: sample taken at primary tumor resection. The sequences come from PBMCs, collected at surgery. These receptor sequences come from a male donor with early-stage non-small cell lung cancer.

This chain joins TRBV2 and TRBJ1-6, with a possible D match to TRBD1 (6 bases). Trimming removed 8 bases at V and 9 bases at J, with 20 bases between. Germline CDR1 is SNHLY and CDR2 is FYNNEI. CDR3 size: 15 residues. DNA for the CDR3: TGTGCCAGCTGCGGGGTTGGGGGCGTAGCTTCACCCCTCCACTTT. Translating gives CASCGVGGVASPLHF.

The chain combines TRBV7-8 with TRBJ2-1; the match to TRBD1 covers 11 bases. The ends lost 5 bases at V and 10 bases at J; junction bases unmatched: 7. Germline CDR1 is SGHVS and CDR2 is FQNEAQ. The CDR3 runs 14 residues. CDR3 DNA sequence: TGTGCCAGCAGCGCGGACAGGGGGCGATGGGAGCAGTTCTTC. This codes for CASSADRGRWEQFF.

This clonotype was recorded a few times. This chain connects TRBV29-1 to TRBJ2-2; maybe TRBD2 (6 bases). V was cut by 2 bases and J by 5 bases, with 15 bases left in between. The CDR3 loop spans 15 amino acids. Germline CDR1 is SQVTM and CDR2 is ANQGSEA. The CDR3 sequence: CSVEPSGVGTGELFF. The CDR3 coding sequence is TGCAGCGTTGAACCATCGGGAGTGGGGACCGGGGAGCTGTTTTTT.

The chain combines TRBV12-3 or TRBV12-4 with TRBJ2-7, with 8 bases identical to TRBD1. This CDR3 is 15 amino acids long. The trim removed 2 bases at V and 2 bases at J, leaving 5 bases unmatched. The CDR3 DNA is TGTGCCAGCAGTTTATTTGGACAGGGCACCTACGAGCAGTACTTC. It translates to CASSLFGQGTYEQYF.

This clonotype appeared a few times. The chain combines TRBV24-1 with TRBJ1-4; unclear D gene. CDR1 and CDR2 from the germline V gene are KGHDR and SFDVKD. Deletions cut 4 bases from V and 2 bases from J, with 1 base between. The CDR3 runs 12 residues. The CDR3 DNA reads as TGTGCCACCAGTGACACTAATGAAAAACTGTTTTTT. Protein product: CATSDTNEKLFF.

The V and J genes are TRBV7-2 and TRBJ2-7; 14 bases match TRBD2. From germline, CDR1 is SGHTA and CDR2 FQGNSA. V dropped 6 bases and J dropped 11; count of bases not matched to a gene: 12. The CDR3 runs to 15 residues. The CDR3 DNA sequence: TGTGCCAGCAGTTCCTCGGGACTAGCGGGGGTCCCGGAGTACTTC. Amino acids: CASSSSGLAGVPEYF.

V usage is TRBV29-1 and J usage is TRBJ1-1, with D maybe TRBD1 (5 bases). From germline, CDR1 is SQVTM and CDR2 ANQGSEA. Trimming took off 5 bases at V and 2 bases at J, with 9 bases between the two ends. This CDR3 is 12 amino acids long. CDR3 DNA sequence: TGCAGCGTTACCGGACAAAACACTGAAGCTTTCTTT. Translated: CSVTGQNTEAFF.

The rearrangement links TRBV4-3 to TRBJ2-1; 15 positions agree with TRBD2. The CDR3 consists of 21 residues. Germline trimming cut 3 bases from V and 8 bases from J; bases unmatched to any gene: 20. Germline assignment: CDR1 LGHNA and CDR2 YSLEER. CDR3 amino acids: CASSHRVPGLAGGRAFDEQFF. The DNA of the CDR3 is TGCGCCAGCAGCCACAGAGTCCCCGGACTAGCGGGAGGGCGAGCCTTCGATGAGCAGTTCTTC.

The V and J genes are TRBV12-3 or TRBV12-4 and TRBJ1-5, with D unresolved. This CDR3 comprises 16 residues. V was trimmed by 2 bases and J by 0 bases, leaving 11 bases between them. The CDR3 region has the DNA TGTGCCAGCAGTTTATGGCCCTTATATAGCAATCAGCCCCAGCATTTT. Amino acids: CASSLWPLYSNQPQHF.

J is TRBJ1-1 and V is TRBV5-5, with D possibly matching TRBD1 (6 bases). Trimming removed 0 bases from V and 3 bases from J, with 9 bases in between. The germline CDR1 and CDR2 sequences are SGHKS and YYEKEE (reference sequence). CDR3 size: 14 residues. The CDR3 protein is CASSLAGAHTEAFF. CDR3 nucleotide sequence: TGTGCCAGCAGCTTGGCAGGGGCCCACACTGAAGCTTTCTTT.

This clonotype showed up just once. This chain joins TRBV7-9 and TRBJ2-5; no definite D call. This CDR3 spans 15 amino acids. V was shortened by 2 bases and J by 1 base, with 11 bases between the two germline ends. Germline V gene data show CDR1 as SEHNR and CDR2 as FQNEAQ (reference sequence). CDR3 amino acids: CASSLSVGRQETQYF. The CDR3 nucleotides read TGTGCCAGCAGCTTATCGGTCGGGCGCCAAGAGACCCAGTACTTC.

This clonotype was recorded at least ten times. The chain carries TRBV7-2 and TRBJ2-3; no firm D call. The ends were cut back, 1 base at V and 6 bases at J, with 17 bases in the middle. Germline CDR1 reads SGHTA; CDR2 reads FQGNSA. The CDR3 runs 16 residues. For the CDR3, the DNA is TGTGCCAGCAGCTTAGGAGGTCAGACCCTTGGGGATACGCAGTATTTT. It is translated as CASSLGGQTLGDTQYF.

The gene calls are TRBV20-1 and TRBJ1-2; possible D gene TRBD1, 5 bases. The CDR3 runs 15 residues. From germline, CDR1 is DFQATT and CDR2 SNEGSKA (reference sequence). V dropped 0 bases and J dropped 4 bases, with 15 bases sitting between them. CDR3 sequence (DNA): TGCAGTGCTAGAGATCTCGGCGGACACGGCTATGGCTACACCTTC. It codes for CSARDLGGHGYGYTF.

A few counts support this clonotype. The chain joins TRBV4-3 to TRBJ2-5; D remains ambiguous. The germline V gene has CDR1 LGHNA and CDR2 YSLEER. Trimming cost V 1 base and J 2 bases, with 5 bases left between them. CDR3 length equals 13 residues. The CDR3 nucleotides read TGCGCCAGCAGCCAAGTACCTCAAGAGACCCAGTACTTC. Amino acid sequence: CASSQVPQETQYF.

This clonotype was counted between two and nine times. In DNA, the CDR3 is TGTGCCAGCTCACCCCAGGGGGTCACTGAAGCTTTCTTT. Translating it yields CASSPQGVTEAFF. The rearrangement joins TRBV18 to TRBJ1-1, with 7 bases fitting TRBD1. The CDR3 has 13 residues. Per germline, CDR1 KGHSH and CDR2 LQKENI. With 3 bases clipped from V and 4 bases from J, the junction kept 2 bases outside the gene matches.

The sample holds many counts of this clonotype. The chain carries TRBV28 and TRBJ2-7; 10 positions match TRBD2. With 2 bases clipped from V and 7 bases from J, the junction kept 8 bases outside the gene matches. Germline lookup yields CDR1 MDHEN and CDR2 SYDVKM. The CDR3 loop spans 15 amino acids. The CDR3 bases are TGTGCCAGCAGTTTAGTGCCTAGCGGGAGTCATGAGCAGTACTTC. Translated: CASSLVPSGSHEQYF.

The genes are TRBV6-2 or TRBV6-3 and TRBJ2-1, with 7 bases identical to TRBD2. Germline CDR1 is MNHEY and CDR2 is SVGEGT. CDR3 length: 15 amino acids. V dropped 2 bases and J dropped 6; count of bases not matched to a gene: 7. DNA for the CDR3: TGTGCCAGCAGTTACAAGGGCGGGAGATCCAATGAGCAGTTCTTC. Protein sequence: CASSYKGGRSNEQFF.

This chain joins TRBV11-2 and TRBJ1-3; D gene unclear. The CDR3 loop spans 15 amino acids. With 9 bases removed from V and 0 bases from J, the gap between germline ends came to 15 bases. CDR1 is SGHAT, CDR2 FQNNGV, per germline. The CDR3, as DNA: TGTGCCAGATGTAAGGAGGGTCGCTCTGGAAACACCATATATTTT. Translation gives CARCKEGRSGNTIYF. Using reference TRBV11-2 and TRBJ1-3 for the parts outside the CDR3, the full variable domain is EAGVAQSPRYKIIEKRQSVAFWCNPISGHATLYWYQQILGQGPKLLIQFQNNGVVDDSQLPKDRFSAERLKGVDSTLKIQPAKLEDSAVYLCARCKEGRSGNTIYFGEGSWLTVV.

Many counts were recorded for this clonotype. The J gene is TRBJ1-5, the V gene TRBV18, with 8 bases identical to TRBD1. The germline gives CDR1 KGHSH, CDR2 LQKENI. The CDR3 totals 16 residues. V lost 2 bases to trimming and J lost 1 base; unmatched junction nucleotides: 4. The CDR3 reads CASSPAGTGSNQPQHF. CDR3 bases: TGTGCCAGCTCACCAGCCGGGACAGGCAGCAATCAGCCCCAGCATTTT.

This clonotype has just a few counts. The chain couples TRBV20-1 to TRBJ2-1; the D gene is possibly TRBD2 (6 bases). Trimming removed 0 bases from V and 8 bases from J, with 17 bases in between. This CDR3 is built from 15 residues. From germline, CDR1 is DFQATT and CDR2 SNEGSKA (reference sequence). The CDR3 here is CSARDQEGLSHEQFF. The DNA of the CDR3 is TGCAGTGCTAGAGACCAGGAGGGGCTTAGTCATGAGCAGTTCTTC.

V and J are TRBV29-1 and TRBJ2-3, with 8 bases identical to TRBD2. The length of the CDR3 is 15 residues. Germline V gene data show CDR1 as SQVTM and CDR2 as ANQGSEA. J lost 2 bases, V lost 2 bases, and 6 bases had no gene match. CDR3 sequence: CSVESVAGNTDTQYF. DNA of the CDR3: TGCAGCGTTGAATCGGTAGCGGGGAACACAGATACGCAGTATTTT.

The genes are TRBV7-9 and TRBJ2-1; D is unclear. CDR1 and CDR2 from the germline V gene are SEHNR and FQNEAQ (reference sequence). Trimming removed 3 bases at V and 8 bases at J, with 8 bases between. The CDR3 runs to 12 residues. The CDR3 bases are TGTGCCAGCAGCTTGTTACGCGATGAGCAGTTCTTC. It encodes CASSLLRDEQFF. Full variable domain (outside the CDR3, taken from reference TRBV7-9 and TRBJ2-1): DTGVSQNPRHKITKRGQNVTFRCDPISEHNRLYWYRQTLGQGPEFLTYFQNEAQLEKSRLLSDRFSAERPKGSFSTLEIQRTEQGDSAMYLCASSLLRDEQFFGPGTRLTVL.

V is TRBV28 and J is TRBJ1-2; TRBD1 aligns across 7 bases. Germline values: CDR1 MDHEN, CDR2 SYDVKM. The CDR3 spans 14 residues. The V segment lost 5 bases and the J segment 4 bases; nucleotides outside the gene matches: 7. The CDR3 loop reads CASSIGTALYGYTF. The CDR3 nucleotides are TGTGCCAGCAGTATCGGGACAGCCCTCTATGGCTACACCTTC.

V is TRBV7-2 and J is TRBJ1-5, with D perhaps TRBD1 (5 bases). V lost 2 bases and J lost 8, with 16 bases in between. The CDR3 loop spans 15 amino acids. CDR1 is SGHTA and CDR2 is FQGNSA in the germline V gene. The CDR3 spells CASSLRGQGAEPQHF. DNA for the CDR3: TGTGCCAGCAGCTTAAGAGGGCAGGGAGCGGAGCCCCAGCATTTT.